This is a list of T cell receptor beta chains from one sample in a study of long-term antiretroviral therapy in people with HIV. TCRdb keeps only in-frame clones here, not all; method: immunoSEQ multiplex PCR. The repertoire holds tens of thousands of clones, with approximately 82% as singletons. The source was unsorted PBMCs, collected less than 2.5 years after starting antiretroviral therapy. Every receptor here comes from a man in his forties with HIV. CDR3s include the opening cysteine and the closing phenylalanine or tryptophan. The D gene is left open where the match is weak. Clone size, where shown, is once, few, many, or a class for clones that have expanded.

TRBJ2-7,TRBV7-9,NA,NA,TGTGCCAGCAGCTTTAGTCAGGGGTTATCCGAGCAGTACTTC,CASSFSQGLSEQYF
TRBJ2-2,TRBV19,TRBD1,NA,TGTGCCAGTAGAAACCGGGACAGTTTATCCGGGGAGCTGTTTTTT,CASRNRDSLSGELFF
TRBJ1-2,TRBV7-3,TRBD1,NA,TGTGCCAGCAGCTTGGAGGGGGCGAGTGGCTACACCTTC,CASSLEGASGYTF
TRBJ2-2,TRBV10-1,TRBD1,NA,TGCGCCAGCGGGGCGGGACAGGGGAACACCGGGGAGCTGTTTTTT,CASGAGQGNTGELFF
TRBJ1-3,TRBV10-1,NA,NA,TGCGCCAGCAGGGCCGCTGGGGGAAACACCATATATTTT,CASRAAGGNTIYF
TRBJ1-2,TRBV5-1,NA,NA,TGCGCCAGCAGCTTGGCCGGGGCCAGCCGACTGGAGGGCTACACCTTC,CASSLAGASRLEGYTF
TRBJ2-2,TRBV6-6,NA,NA,TGTGCCAGCAGAATCAGGGGTGCGAACACCGGGGAGCTGTTTTTT,CASRIRGANTGELFF
TRBJ1-3,TRBV9,NA,NA,TGTGCCAGCAGCGTAGCGGGGGTTGCTGGAAACACCATATATTTT,CASSVAGVAGNTIYF
TRBJ2-7,TRBV7-3,NA,NA,TGTGCCAGCAGCTCCCAGGGGGGGTCCTACGAGCAGTACTTC,CASSSQGGSYEQYF
TRBJ2-7,TRBV28,TRBD2,NA,TGTGCCAGCAGTTCCGGGACTAGCGGGATTTGGGACTACGAGCAGTACTTC,CASSSGTSGIWDYEQYF
TRBJ2-1,TRBV10-3,NA,NA,TGTGCCGGAGGGGGACAGTCGTCCTACAATGAGCAGTTCTTC,CAGGGQSSYNEQFF
TRBJ1-1,TRBV30,NA,NA,TGTGCCTGGAGTCGGACTTTGGAAGCTTTCTTT,CAWSRTLEAFF
TRBJ1-2,TRBV28,NA,medium-sized,TGTGCCAGCAGTTTGGGGGCGGGCGGCTACACCTTC,CASSLGAGGYTF
TRBJ2-3,TRBV19,NA,NA,TGTGCCAGTAGTACCTACCAAACACAGGGTTTGGATACGCAGTATTTT,CASSTYQTQGLDTQYF
TRBJ1-2,TRBV6-5,NA,NA,TGTGCCAGCAGTTACGAGTCGGGGGGCCGGGGCTACACCTTC,CASSYESGGRGYTF
TRBJ2-5,TRBV18,NA,NA,TGTGCCAGCTCAATACGAACAGCCCAAGGGGAGACCCAGTACTTC,CASSIRTAQGETQYF
TRBJ2-3,TRBV5-1,NA,NA,TGCGCCAGCAGCTTGGGGGGAGGCACAGATACGCAGTATTTT,CASSLGGGTDTQYF
TRBJ1-2,TRBV5-1,NA,NA,TGCGCCAGCAGCCCGGCCGGGGGATCAGCTAACTATGGCTACACCTTC,CASSPAGGSANYGYTF
TRBJ2-7,TRBV5-4,NA,once,TGTGCCAGCAGCTTGGACGACGGCCCCTACGAGCAGTACTTC,CASSLDDGPYEQYF
TRBJ1-1,TRBV7-2,NA,once,TGTGCCAGCAGCCCAGGGGCGGGCGAAGCTTTCTTT,CASSPGAGEAFF